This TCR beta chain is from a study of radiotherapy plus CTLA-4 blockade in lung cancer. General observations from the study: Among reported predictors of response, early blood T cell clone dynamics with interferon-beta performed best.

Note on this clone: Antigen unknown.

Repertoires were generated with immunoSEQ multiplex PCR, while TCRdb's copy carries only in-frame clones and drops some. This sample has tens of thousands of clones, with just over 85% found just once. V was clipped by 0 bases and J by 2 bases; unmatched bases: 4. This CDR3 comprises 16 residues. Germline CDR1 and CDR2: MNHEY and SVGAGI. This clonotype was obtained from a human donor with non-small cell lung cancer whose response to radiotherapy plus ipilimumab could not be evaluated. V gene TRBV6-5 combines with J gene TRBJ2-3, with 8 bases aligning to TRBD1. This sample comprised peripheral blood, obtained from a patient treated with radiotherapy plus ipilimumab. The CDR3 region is CASSYSSQGATDTQYF. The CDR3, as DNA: TGTGCCAGCAGTTACTCGTCCCAGGGGGCCACAGATACGCAGTATTTT.